This T cell receptor beta chain was observed in a study of T cell responses to AZD1222 COVID-19 vaccine. Regarding the study as a whole: Recipients of two AZD1222 doses showed rising Spike-specific TCR breadth and depth. As reported, nearly half of all spike-specific TCRs target variant regions that are unmutated. Spike was spanned by vaccine-associated CD4 TCRs, which were dominant at 160-218 and 743-854. Seropositive status at baseline applied to only 5 or 6 AZD1222 recipients.

Turning to this clone: What it binds is not known.

Repertoires were generated with immunoSEQ multiplex PCR, while TCRdb's copy carries only in-frame clones and drops some. The data hold around 130,000 clones, with approximately 94% observed a single time. The CDR3 spans 12 residues. V lost 6 bases and J lost 2; bases outside the gene matches: 0. In germline, CDR1 is SNHLY, CDR2 FYNNEI. The clonotype comes from an adult in good health. The chain links TRBV2 to TRBJ2-5, with TRBD1 matching over 7 bases. The sequencing used peripheral blood, collected on day 0 of AZD1222 vaccination. CDR3 residues: CASRGQQETQYF. CDR3 coding DNA: TGTGCCAGCAGGGGACAGCAAGAGACCCAGTACTTC.